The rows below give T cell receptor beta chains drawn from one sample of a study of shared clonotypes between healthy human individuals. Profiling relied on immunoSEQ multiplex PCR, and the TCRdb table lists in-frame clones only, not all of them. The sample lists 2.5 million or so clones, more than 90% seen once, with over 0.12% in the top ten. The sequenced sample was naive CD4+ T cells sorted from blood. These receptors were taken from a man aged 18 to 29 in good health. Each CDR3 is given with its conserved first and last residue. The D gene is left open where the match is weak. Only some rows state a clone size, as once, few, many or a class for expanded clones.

TGTGCCATCAGACCCCACAGCGGGAGCTCCTACAATGAGCAGTTCTTC CAIRPHSGSSYNEQFF TRBJ2-1 - TRBD2 TRBV10-3
TGCGCCAGCAGCTTTGCAGGGGCCTACGAGCAGTACTTC CASSFAGAYEQYF TRBJ2-7 - - TRBV5-1
TGTGCCAGCTCACCTGAACAGTTAGCTAACTATGGCTACACCTTC CASSPEQLANYGYTF TRBJ1-2 - - TRBV18
TGTGCCAGCAGCGTAGACCGGGGGGCAAGGACCGGGGAGCTGTTTTTT CASSVDRGARTGELFF TRBJ2-2 - - TRBV9
TGTGCCAGCAGCTTAGATCCGGACATGAGCGAGCAGTACTTC CASSLDPDMSEQYF TRBJ2-7 - - TRBV7-9
TGTGCCAGCTCACCCGAGGTTATAGCTAACTATGGCTACACCTTC CASSPEVIANYGYTF TRBJ1-2 - - TRBV18
TGTGCCAGCACCCCAGGGGGTAGCGGGAGGGGTGCGGAGACCCAGTACTTC CASTPGGSGRGAETQYF TRBJ2-5 - TRBD2 TRBV5-4
TGTGCCAGCAGTCTCGGCTCAGTCTCTGGAAACACCATATATTTT CASSLGSVSGNTIYF TRBJ1-3 once - TRBV28
TGCAGCGTTAAAAGGACCACCTACACAGATACGCAGTATTTT CSVKRTTYTDTQYF TRBJ2-3 - - TRBV29-1
TGTGCCAGCTCACCGGGGGGCAGGGCGCCAGACTCTGGAAACACCATATATTTT CASSPGGRAPDSGNTIYF TRBJ1-3 - - TRBV18
TGTGCCAGCAGCTTTCGGACATCTAGCACAGATACGCAGTATTTT CASSFRTSSTDTQYF TRBJ2-3 once - TRBV7-9
TGTGCCACCGATCAGGGGGCGACCTATAATTCACCCCTCCACTTT CATDQGATYNSPLHF TRBJ1-6 few TRBD1 TRBV25-1
TGTGCCAGCTCACCACCTTCAGCTAACTATGGCTACACCTTC CASSPPSANYGYTF TRBJ1-2 - - TRBV18
TGTGCCAGCAGTTCGTACCGGGACAGGGGCGACACTGAAGCTTTCTTT CASSSYRDRGDTEAFF TRBJ1-1 - TRBD1 TRBV28
TGTGCCAGTAGTATTGGCCTCGGGGATACGCAGTATTTT CASSIGLGDTQYF TRBJ2-3 - - TRBV19
TGCGCCAGCAGGATTCACTACACCTTC CASRIHYTF TRBJ1-2 - - TRBV5-1
TGTGCCAGCAGCTTAGTCGGCAGGAGTCACCCAAAGACAGAGACCCAGTACTTC CASSLVGRSHPKTETQYF TRBJ2-5 - - TRBV11-2
TGTGCCAGTTCTGTACGGGAGTTAATTAACTATGGCTACACCTTC CASSVRELINYGYTF TRBJ1-2 - - TRBV6-6
TGTGCCAGTAGTAGGGGACGGTGGAACGAGCAGTACTTC CASSRGRWNEQYF TRBJ2-7 - - TRBV19
TGTGCCAGCAGCCTACAGGGGGGCGAGCAGTACTTC CASSLQGGEQYF TRBJ2-7 - TRBD1 TRBV11-3
TGCGCCAGCAGCCAAGATACGACAGGGGAAGGGTACGAGCAGTACTTC CASSQDTTGEGYEQYF TRBJ2-7 - TRBD1 TRBV4-1
TGTGCCAGCAGGGGGGGACTTGCGTCCTACGAGCAGTACTTC CASRGGLASYEQYF TRBJ2-7 - - TRBV6-6
TGTGCCAGCAGCTTAGACATCCAGCCCCAGCATTTT CASSLDIQPQHF TRBJ1-5 - - TRBV7-9
TGTGCCAGCAGCCCTCGGGGTGGCCTCTTCTCCTACAATGAGCAGTTCTTC CASSPRGGLFSYNEQFF TRBJ2-1 - - TRBV9
TGTGCCATCACGGAAGCGGGGAACCTACCAGATACGCAGTATTTT CAITEAGNLPDTQYF TRBJ2-3 - TRBD2 TRBV10-3
TGTGCCAGCACGGGACTAGCGGGAGGGCCTAGAGAGACCCAGTACTTC CASTGLAGGPRETQYF TRBJ2-5 - TRBD2 TRBV2
TGTGCCAGCAGTTCCGGACAGGGCCTCTATGGCTACACCTTC CASSSGQGLYGYTF TRBJ1-2 - TRBD1 TRBV6-5
TGTGCCAGCAGTGAATTCTCGGGGGGGCACTCCTACAATGAGCAGTTCTTC CASSEFSGGHSYNEQFF TRBJ2-1 - TRBD2 TRBV6-1
TGTGCCAGCAGCTTAGGGGGCGGGACAGGGGTCTTCTCTGGAAACACCATATATTTT CASSLGGGTGVFSGNTIYF TRBJ1-3 - TRBD1 TRBV7-2
TGTGCCAGCGGGGAGGGGAGAAGAGGCACTGAAGCTTTCTTT CASGEGRRGTEAFF TRBJ1-1 - - TRBV28
TGTGCCAGCAGCTTACACCCGGGACAGGGTTTCGGCGGCTACACCTTC CASSLHPGQGFGGYTF TRBJ1-2 - TRBD1 TRBV11-1
TGTGCCAGCAGCCGGGGCCAGAATGAGCAGTTCTTC CASSRGQNEQFF TRBJ2-1 - - TRBV6-5
TGCGCCAGCAGCCAAGCGGGCGATTCCTACGAGCAGTACTTC CASSQAGDSYEQYF TRBJ2-7 - - TRBV4-3
TGTGCCAGCAGTTCCTCAGCTACGACCGGGGAGCTGTTTTTT CASSSSATTGELFF TRBJ2-2 - - TRBV27
TGCGCCAGCAGTGAGTCTGCCGGGGAGCTGTTTTTT CASSESAGELFF TRBJ2-2 - - TRBV10-1
TGTGCCAGCAGCTTGGAGGGGGAGCGGCAGTACTTC CASSLEGERQYF TRBJ2-7 - - TRBV5-4
TGTGCCAGCAGCTCTGGGACTAGCGGCTACAATGAGCAGTTCTTC CASSSGTSGYNEQFF TRBJ2-1 - TRBD2 TRBV6-1
TGCGCCAGCAGCTTGTTGACGGCTCAAGAGACCCAGTACTTC CASSLLTAQETQYF TRBJ2-5 - - TRBV5-1
TGTGCCATTTCCGGGGGACAGGGGCTTCAAGAGACCCAGTACTTC CAISGGQGLQETQYF TRBJ2-5 - TRBD1 TRBV10-3
TGCAGCGTGAAAGGACAGGGGGGAGAAAAACTGTTTTTT CSVKGQGGEKLFF TRBJ1-4 - TRBD1 TRBV29-1
TGCGCCAGCAGCCAAGATCGCGACAGGTACACTGAAGCTTTCTTT CASSQDRDRYTEAFF TRBJ1-1 - - TRBV4-1
TGTGCCAGCAGCGCCCCCGGATCTGGGACCGGGGAGCTGTTTTTT CASSAPGSGTGELFF TRBJ2-2 - - TRBV11-2
TGTGCCAGCAGCTTGGGTCAGGGCAGTGACATTCAGTACTTC CASSLGQGSDIQYF TRBJ2-4 - - TRBV5-4
TGTGCCAGCAGTTTGTGGAGGGGCCCGAGCTCCTATAATTCACCCCTCCACTTT CASSLWRGPSSYNSPLHF TRBJ1-6 - - TRBV28
TGCGCCAGCAGCCAAGATAGCGACAGGGCGGGTTCACCCCTCCACTTT CASSQDSDRAGSPLHF TRBJ1-6 few TRBD1 TRBV4-1
TGTGCCAGCAGTTACGAGGGCTTGAACAATGAGCAGTTCTTC CASSYEGLNNEQFF TRBJ2-1 - - TRBV6-5
TGTGCCAGCAGTGGCCGGGCGGGAGATACGCAGTATTTT CASSGRAGDTQYF TRBJ2-3 - - TRBV7-2
TGTGCCAGTAGATCCCCCAGCGGGAGGGCCACCGATACGCAGTATTTT CASRSPSGRATDTQYF TRBJ2-3 - TRBD2 TRBV19
TGTGCCAGCAGCGTAGATGGATTCACCGGGGAGCTGTTTTTT CASSVDGFTGELFF TRBJ2-2 - - TRBV9
TGTGCCTGCCTCTATTCCTCGAATTCACCCCTCCACTTT CACLYSSNSPLHF TRBJ1-6 - - TRBV30
TGTGCCAGCAGCCCAACCCCGGGGTATACCTACGAGCAGTACTTC CASSPTPGYTYEQYF TRBJ2-7 - - TRBV11-2